The 16 T cell receptor beta chains below were found in one sample sequenced in a study of cytotoxic CD8 clonotypes in ibrutinib-treated CLL. The method was immunoSEQ multiplex PCR; TCRdb's version includes in-frame clones alone and lacks a portion of them. The table shows about 140,000 clones, with about 84% occurring only once. Sample: PBMCs, taken after 36 months of ibrutinib treatment. These TCRs come from a human donor with chronic lymphocytic leukemia.

The CDR3 protein is CAWSSAVTGYEQYF. CDR3 sequence (DNA): TGTGCCTGGAGTTCTGCAGTAACGGGGTACGAGCAGTACTTC. The chain joins TRBV30 to TRBJ2-7; D might be TRBD2 (5 bases). This CDR3 comprises 14 residues. V shed 2 bases and J shed 4 bases, with 15 bases lying between them. CDR1 and CDR2 from the germline V gene are GTSNPN and SVGIG (reference sequence).

This clone has only a few counts. This sequence joins TRBV30 and TRBJ1-4, with TRBD1 identical over 8 bases. The length of the CDR3 is 13 residues. V dropped 1 base and J dropped 11; count of bases not matched to a gene: 6. CDR1 is GTSNPN, CDR2 SVGIG, per germline (reference sequence). CDR3 DNA: TGTGCCTGGAGTGGGCAGGGGGCTAACAAACTGTTTTTT. As protein: CAWSGQGANKLFF. The full variable domain, rest sourced from reference TRBV30 and TRBJ1-4, is SQTIHQWPATLVQPVGSPLSLECTVEGTSNPNLYWYRQAAGRGLQLLFYSVGIGQISSEVPQNLSASRPQDRQFILSSKKLLLSDSGFYLCAWSGQGANKLFFGSGTQLSVL.

This chain connects TRBV2 to TRBJ1-2, with 10 bases identical to TRBD1. Trimming cost V 11 bases and J 4 bases; bases outside gene matches: 7. Germline V gene sequence: CDR1 SNHLY, CDR2 FYNNEI. This CDR3 region has 13 residues. The CDR3 region is CAGMDRGFYGYTF. Written as DNA, the CDR3 is TGTGCCGGTATGGACAGGGGGTTCTATGGCTACACCTTC.

The count of this clone is one. The chain carries TRBV5-6 and TRBJ1-5, with 7 bases fitting TRBD1. The CDR3 totals 16 residues. The ends lost 1 base at V and 4 bases at J; junction bases unmatched: 8. In germline, CDR1 is SGHDT, CDR2 YYEEEE. The CDR3 here is CASSLRGQQNNQPQHF. The CDR3 bases are TGTGCCAGCAGCTTGAGGGGACAGCAAAATAATCAGCCCCAGCATTTT.

This clone was seen once. The gene calls are TRBV28 and TRBJ2-3; 8 nucleotides line up with TRBD2. CDR1 is MDHEN and CDR2 is SYDVKM in the germline V gene. The CDR3 loop spans 13 amino acids. V dropped 10 bases and J dropped 7; count of bases not matched to a gene: 10. CDR3 sequence reads: CATVAGHRYTQYF. For the CDR3, the DNA is TGTGCCACTGTAGCGGGGCACCGGTATACGCAGTATTTT.

This clone has only a few counts. The sample has other DNA sequences that encode this CDR3 too. The CDR3 protein is CASSGTSGRGNEQFF. CDR3 DNA sequence: TGTGCCAGCAGCGGGACTAGCGGGAGAGGGAATGAGCAGTTCTTC. The chain employs TRBV9 and TRBJ2-1; 13 bases fit TRBD2. This CDR3 spans 15 amino acids. Trimming removed 3 bases from V and 7 bases from J; junction bases left unmatched: 4. CDR1 is SGDLS and CDR2 is YYNGEE in the germline V gene.

The gene calls are TRBV2 and TRBJ1-1; maybe TRBD1 (5 bases). This CDR3 has 15 amino acids. Per germline, CDR1 SNHLY and CDR2 FYNNEI. Trimming left V 7 bases short and J 0 bases short, with 15 bases between. In nucleotides, the CDR3 is TGTGCCAGCAATGGGGCCCGGGAAATGAACACTGAAGCTTTCTTT. Its protein is CASNGAREMNTEAFF.

The rearrangement joins TRBV5-1 to TRBJ2-2; 9 bases fit TRBD2. Germline CDR1 reads SGHRS; CDR2 reads YFSETQ. The junction had 6 bases not matched to a gene; V was cut back by 4 bases and J by 5 bases. The CDR3 contains 15 residues. This chain's CDR3 is CASSLVGLATGELFF. As DNA, the CDR3 is TGCGCCAGCAGCCTGGTGGGACTAGCAACCGGGGAGCTGTTTTTT.

The chain joins TRBV6-5 to TRBJ2-7; D may be TRBD1 or TRBD2 (5 bases each). V gave up 6 bases and J gave up 5 bases, with 17 bases separating them. From germline, CDR1 is MNHEY and CDR2 SVGAGI. The CDR3 contains 14 residues. As DNA, the CDR3 is TGTGCCAGCAGACCCCTGTTGGGGACGCACGAGCAGTACTTC. This encodes CASRPLLGTHEQYF.

The chain links TRBV7-6 to TRBJ2-3; 7 bases agree with TRBD1. The V gene end was trimmed by 5 bases and the J gene end by 5 bases; junction bases not matched to a gene: 4. This CDR3 has 13 amino acids. The germline V gene has CDR1 SGHVS and CDR2 FNYEAQ. The CDR3 reads CASSTRDRDTQYF. The CDR3 bases are TGTGCCAGCAGCACCCGGGACAGAGATACGCAGTATTTT.

This clone has just one count. The rearrangement links TRBV11-2 to TRBJ2-7, with D possibly TRBD1 on 5 matching bases. V dropped 4 bases and J dropped 7 bases, with 20 bases sitting between them. Germline V lookup: CDR1 SGHAT, CDR2 FQNNGV. CDR3 length equals 15 residues. The CDR3 protein is CASSYGYSQGWEQYF. CDR3 DNA: TGTGCCAGCAGCTACGGATACAGCCAGGGTTGGGAGCAGTACTTC.

The genes are TRBV2 and TRBJ1-2, with TRBD1 matching 9 bases. J gave up 5 bases and V 6 bases, and 7 bases lay outside the gene matches. Germline V CDR1 and CDR2: SNHLY, FYNNEI. The CDR3 runs to 14 residues. The CDR3 reads CASSIQGAGYGYTF. DNA of the CDR3: TGTGCCAGCAGCATACAGGGGGCTGGGTATGGCTACACCTTC. The full variable domain, in which reference TRBV2 and TRBJ1-2 provide the parts outside the CDR3, is EPEVTQTPSHQVTQMGQEVILRCVPISNHLYFYWYRQILGQKVEFLVSFYNNEISEKSEIFDDQFSVERPDGSNFTLKIRSTKLEDSAMYFCASSIQGAGYGYTFGSGTRLTVV.

The chain couples TRBV15 to TRBJ1-4; 8 positions agree with TRBD1. The V and J ends lost 4 bases and 7 bases, in that order; junction bases with no gene match: 5. The CDR3 sequence is 14 residues long. Germline V gene sequence: CDR1 LNHNV, CDR2 YYDKDF (reference sequence). The CDR3 bases are TGTGCCACCAGCACCCGGACAGGGATTGAAAAACTGTTTTTT. Residues: CATSTRTGIEKLFF.

CDR3 sequence (DNA): TGTGCCAGCCACTCGAATCCGAGGAACACTGAAGCTTTCTTT. This gives the protein CASHSNPRNTEAFF. This sequence joins TRBV6-5 and TRBJ1-1; D is undetermined. Germline loops: CDR1 MNHEY, CDR2 SVGAGI. With 8 bases removed from V and 1 base from J, the gap between germline ends came to 14 bases. This CDR3 region has 14 residues.

The chain combines TRBV29-1 with TRBJ2-5; 10 bases align to TRBD1. CDR1 and CDR2 (germline): SQVTM, ANQGSEA. This CDR3 region has 15 residues. J lost 4 bases, V lost 1 base, and 6 bases had no gene match. CDR3 coding DNA: TGCAGCGTTGAAGGCCGGGACAGGGGTCGAGAGACCCAGTACTTC. This sequence encodes CSVEGRDRGRETQYF.

The CDR3 nucleotides read TGTGCCAGCAGTTTCCTTTTAGCGGGCGGACGGATCACAGATACGCAGTATTTT. Translation: CASSFLLAGGRITDTQYF. This chain links TRBV27 with TRBJ2-3; 7 bases match TRBD2. The CDR3 has 18 amino acids. CDR1 and CDR2 from the germline V gene are MNHEY and SMNVEV (reference sequence). The J segment lost 2 bases and the V segment lost 3 bases, leaving 14 bases of the junction unmatched.